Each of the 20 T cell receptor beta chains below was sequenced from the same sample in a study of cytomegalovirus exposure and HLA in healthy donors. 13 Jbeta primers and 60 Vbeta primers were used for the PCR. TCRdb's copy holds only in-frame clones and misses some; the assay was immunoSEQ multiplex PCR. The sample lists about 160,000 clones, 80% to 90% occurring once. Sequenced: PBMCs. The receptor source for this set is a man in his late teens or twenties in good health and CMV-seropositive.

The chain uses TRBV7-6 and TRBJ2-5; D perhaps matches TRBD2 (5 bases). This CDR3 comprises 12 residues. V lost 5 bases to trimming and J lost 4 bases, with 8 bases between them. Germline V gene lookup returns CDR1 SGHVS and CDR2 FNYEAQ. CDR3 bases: TGTGCCAGCAGCCGCCGGGGAGAGACCCAGTACTTC. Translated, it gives CASSRRGETQYF.

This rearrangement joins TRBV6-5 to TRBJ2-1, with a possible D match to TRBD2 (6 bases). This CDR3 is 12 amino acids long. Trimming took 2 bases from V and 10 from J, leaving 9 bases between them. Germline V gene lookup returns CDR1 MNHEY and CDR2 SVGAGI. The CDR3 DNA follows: TGTGCCAGCAGTTACCTGCGGGGCGAGCAGTTCTTC. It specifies CASSYLRGEQFF.

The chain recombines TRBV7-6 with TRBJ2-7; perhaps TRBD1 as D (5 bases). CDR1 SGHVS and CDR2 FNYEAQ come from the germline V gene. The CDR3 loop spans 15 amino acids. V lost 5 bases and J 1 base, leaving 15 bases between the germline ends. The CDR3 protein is CASSAGVQASYEQYF. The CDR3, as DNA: TGTGCCAGCAGCGCAGGCGTACAGGCATCCTACGAGCAGTACTTC.

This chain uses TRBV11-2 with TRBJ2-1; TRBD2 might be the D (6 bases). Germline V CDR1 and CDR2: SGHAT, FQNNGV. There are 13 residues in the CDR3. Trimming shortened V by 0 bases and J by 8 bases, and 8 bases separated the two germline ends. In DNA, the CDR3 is TGTGCCAGCAGCTTAGAACTAGCAGATGAGCAGTTCTTC. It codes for CASSLELADEQFF.

CDR3 amino acids: CASSQLVAGGRYEQYF. CDR3 in DNA: TGCGCCAGCAGCCAACTCGTAGCGGGGGGCCGCTACGAGCAGTACTTC. The rearrangement links TRBV4-1 to TRBJ2-7; TRBD2 aligns across 10 bases. With 2 bases clipped from V and 3 bases from J, the junction kept 7 bases outside the gene matches. Germline lookup yields CDR1 MGHRA and CDR2 YSYEKL. The CDR3 length is 16 residues.

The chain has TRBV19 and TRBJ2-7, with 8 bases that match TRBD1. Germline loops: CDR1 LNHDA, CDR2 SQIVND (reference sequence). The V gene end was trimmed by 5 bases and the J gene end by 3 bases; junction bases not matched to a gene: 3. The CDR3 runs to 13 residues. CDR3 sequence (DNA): TGTGCCAGTAGTTTAGGACAGGGCTACGAGCAGTACTTC. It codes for CASSLGQGYEQYF.

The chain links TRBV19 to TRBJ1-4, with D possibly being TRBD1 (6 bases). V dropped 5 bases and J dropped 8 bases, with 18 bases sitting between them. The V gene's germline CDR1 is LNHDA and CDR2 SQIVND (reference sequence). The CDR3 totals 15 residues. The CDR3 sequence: CASSFRGADREKLFF. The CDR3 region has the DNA TGTGCCAGTAGTTTTCGGGGGGCTGATAGGGAAAAACTGTTTTTT. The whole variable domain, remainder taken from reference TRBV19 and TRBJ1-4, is DGGITQSPKYLFRKEGQNVTLSCEQNLNHDAMYWYRQDPGQGLRLIYYSQIVNDFQKGDIAEGYSVSREKKESFPLTVTSAQKNPTAFYLCASSFRGADREKLFFGSGTQLSVL.

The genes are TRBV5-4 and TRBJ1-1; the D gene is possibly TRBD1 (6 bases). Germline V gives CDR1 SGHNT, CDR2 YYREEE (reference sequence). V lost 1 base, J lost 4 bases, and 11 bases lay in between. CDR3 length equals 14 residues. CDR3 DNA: TGTGCCAGCAGCTTGAATCAGGGGACCACTGAAGCTTTCTTT. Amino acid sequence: CASSLNQGTTEAFF.

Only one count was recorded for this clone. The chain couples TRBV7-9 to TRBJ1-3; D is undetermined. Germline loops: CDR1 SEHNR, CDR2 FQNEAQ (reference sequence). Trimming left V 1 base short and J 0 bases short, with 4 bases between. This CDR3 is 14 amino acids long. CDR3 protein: CASSLDGSGNTIYF. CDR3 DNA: TGTGCCAGCAGCTTAGACGGCTCTGGAAACACCATATATTTT. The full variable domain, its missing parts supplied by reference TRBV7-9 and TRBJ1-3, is DTGVSQNPRHKITKRGQNVTFRCDPISEHNRLYWYRQTLGQGPEFLTYFQNEAQLEKSRLLSDRFSAERPKGSFSTLEIQRTEQGDSAMYLCASSLDGSGNTIYFGEGSWLTVV.

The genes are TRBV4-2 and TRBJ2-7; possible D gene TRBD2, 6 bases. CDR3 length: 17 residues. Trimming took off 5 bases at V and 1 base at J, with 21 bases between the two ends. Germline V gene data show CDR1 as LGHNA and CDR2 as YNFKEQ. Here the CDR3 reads CASSSSLTGGASYEQYF. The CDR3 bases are TGTGCCAGCAGCTCATCACTCACAGGAGGGGCATCCTACGAGCAGTACTTC.

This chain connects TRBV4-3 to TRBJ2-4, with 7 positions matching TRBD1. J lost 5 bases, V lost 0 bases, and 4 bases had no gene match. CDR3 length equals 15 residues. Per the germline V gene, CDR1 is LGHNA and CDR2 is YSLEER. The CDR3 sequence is CASSQDPGTENIQYF. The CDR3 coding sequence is TGCGCCAGCAGCCAAGATCCAGGGACAGAAAACATTCAGTACTTC.

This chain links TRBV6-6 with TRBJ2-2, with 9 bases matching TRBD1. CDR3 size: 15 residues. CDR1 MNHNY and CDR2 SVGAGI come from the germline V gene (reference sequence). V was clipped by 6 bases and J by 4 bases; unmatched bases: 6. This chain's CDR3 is CASRGGTGLTGELFF. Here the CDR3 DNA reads TGTGCCAGCAGGGGAGGGACAGGGCTCACCGGGGAGCTGTTTTTT.

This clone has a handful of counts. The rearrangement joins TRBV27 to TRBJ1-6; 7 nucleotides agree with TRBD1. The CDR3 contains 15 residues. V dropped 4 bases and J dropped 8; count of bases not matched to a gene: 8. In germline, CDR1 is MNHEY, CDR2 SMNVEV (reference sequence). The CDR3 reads CASSSLQGPDSPLHF. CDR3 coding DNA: TGTGCCAGCAGTTCGTTACAGGGGCCAGATTCACCCCTCCACTTT.

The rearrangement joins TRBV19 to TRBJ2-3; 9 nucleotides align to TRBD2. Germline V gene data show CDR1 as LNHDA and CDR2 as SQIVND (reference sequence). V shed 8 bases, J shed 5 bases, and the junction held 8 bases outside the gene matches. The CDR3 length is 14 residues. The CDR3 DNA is TGTGCCAGTTCGCGGGGGGGCGGGGTAGATACGCAGTATTTT. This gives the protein CASSRGGGVDTQYF.

CDR3 in amino acids: CASLEDWRTDTQYF. In DNA form, the CDR3 reads TGTGCCAGCTTGGAGGATTGGAGGACAGATACGCAGTATTTT. This sequence joins TRBV2 and TRBJ2-3; D possibly corresponds to TRBD2 (5 bases). The CDR3 contains 14 residues. Trimming stripped 8 bases from V and 3 bases from J, with 15 bases between. Germline values: CDR1 SNHLY, CDR2 FYNNEI.

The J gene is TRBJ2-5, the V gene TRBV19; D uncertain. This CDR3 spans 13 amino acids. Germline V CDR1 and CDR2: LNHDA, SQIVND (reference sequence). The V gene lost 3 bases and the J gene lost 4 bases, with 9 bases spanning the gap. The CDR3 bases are TGTGCCAGTAGTATGAGGCTTGCAGAGACCCAGTACTTC. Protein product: CASSMRLAETQYF.

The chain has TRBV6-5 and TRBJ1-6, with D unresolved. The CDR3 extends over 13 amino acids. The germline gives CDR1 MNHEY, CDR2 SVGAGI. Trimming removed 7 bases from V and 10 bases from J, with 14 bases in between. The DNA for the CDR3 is TGTGCCAGCACCATCGGAGGGCGGTCACCCCTCCACTTT. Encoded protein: CASTIGGRSPLHF.

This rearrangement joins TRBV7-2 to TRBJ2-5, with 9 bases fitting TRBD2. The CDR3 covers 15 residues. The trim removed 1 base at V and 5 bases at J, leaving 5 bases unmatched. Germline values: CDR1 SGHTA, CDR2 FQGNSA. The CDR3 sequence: CASSLGSGRRETQYF. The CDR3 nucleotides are TGTGCCAGCAGCTTAGGGAGCGGGAGGAGGGAGACCCAGTACTTC.

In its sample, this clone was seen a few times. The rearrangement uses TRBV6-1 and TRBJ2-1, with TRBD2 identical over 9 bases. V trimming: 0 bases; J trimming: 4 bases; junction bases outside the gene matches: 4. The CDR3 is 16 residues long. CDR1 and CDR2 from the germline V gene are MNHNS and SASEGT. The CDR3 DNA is TGTGCCAGCAGTGAAGCAGCGGGGGGACGGTACAATGAGCAGTTCTTC. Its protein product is CASSEAAGGRYNEQFF.

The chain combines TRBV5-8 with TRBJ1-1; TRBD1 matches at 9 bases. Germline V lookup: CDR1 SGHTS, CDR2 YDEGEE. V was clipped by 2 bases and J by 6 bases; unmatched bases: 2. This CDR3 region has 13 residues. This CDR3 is CASSLRQGAEAFF. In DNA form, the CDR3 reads TGTGCCAGCAGCTTAAGACAGGGGGCTGAAGCTTTCTTT.